The 9 T cell receptor beta chains below all came from one sample that was sequenced in a study of beta chain features in type 1 diabetes. Overall study findings and caveats: A moderate, significant TCRB CDR3 shortening appeared in type 1 diabetes across four CD4+ subsets.

Reverse transcribing all isolated RNA meant expressed TCRB transcripts were sequenced. Produced via immunoSEQ multiplex PCR; TCRdb's table is partial and in-frame only. The profile shows about 28,000 clones, less than 75% of them singletons. Antigens of these TCRs are unknown. Sequencing used Tregs from blood. These receptors all stem from a woman in her 30s with type 1 diabetes.

This sequence joins TRBV4-1 and TRBJ2-7; tentatively, D is TRBD2 (6 bases). Germline CDR1 reads MGHRA; CDR2 reads YSYEKL. The CDR3 covers 13 residues. V lost 3 bases to trimming and J lost 4 bases, with 10 bases between them. Written as DNA, the CDR3 is TGCGCCAGCAGCCAGCGGGGCCGTTACGAGCAGTACTTC. It specifies CASSQRGRYEQYF.

The chain links TRBV6-5 to TRBJ2-1; no reliable D call. Germline V gene data show CDR1 as MNHEY and CDR2 as SVGAGI. V was pared by 2 bases and J by 8 bases, with 16 bases between. CDR3 length: 15 residues. The CDR3 DNA follows: TGTGCCAGCAGTTACAGCATCGAGTGGTTCTATGAGCAGTTCTTC. Translation gives CASSYSIEWFYEQFF.

The rearrangement uses TRBV11-2 and TRBJ2-7, with D unclear. CDR1 and CDR2 (germline): SGHAT, FQNNGV. The V and J ends lost 3 bases and 3 bases respectively, with 9 bases between them. The CDR3 sequence is 13 residues long. In nucleotides, the CDR3 is TGTGCCAGCAGCTTGGGCAGTCTCTACGAGCAGTACTTC. Protein: CASSLGSLYEQYF.

The CDR3 nucleotides are TGCAGCGTTACAGGGGGGACTGAAGCTTTCTTT. Its protein product is CSVTGGTEAFF. V and J are TRBV29-1 and TRBJ1-1; 8 bases line up with TRBD1. After removal of 5 bases from V and 5 bases from J, the junction contained 1 base not matched to a gene. The CDR3 length is 11 residues. Germline CDR1 SQVTM, CDR2 ANQGSEA.

The chain combines TRBV5-1 with TRBJ2-1; TRBD2 aligns across 7 bases. Germline CDR1 reads SGHRS; CDR2 reads YFSETQ. The CDR3 spans 15 residues. The trim removed 1 base at V and 12 bases at J, leaving 13 bases unmatched. The CDR3 region has the DNA TGCGCCAGCAGCTTGAAAGCGGGATGGGACCTGGCGCAGTTCTTC. Translated: CASSLKAGWDLAQFF.

The V gene is TRBV5-4, the J gene TRBJ2-7; 12 bases agree with TRBD2. Germline CDR1 is SGHNT and CDR2 is YYREEE (reference sequence). This CDR3 has 15 amino acids. J lost 5 bases, V lost 4 bases, and 7 bases had no gene match. The CDR3 reads CASSPRTSGNNEQYF. CDR3 in DNA: TGTGCCAGCAGCCCTAGGACTAGCGGGAATAACGAGCAGTACTTC.

The chain links TRBV2 to TRBJ2-3; the match to TRBD1 covers 7 bases. CDR1 and CDR2 (germline): SNHLY, FYNNEI. This CDR3 comprises 14 residues. J gave up 5 bases and V 5 bases, and 7 bases lay outside the gene matches. This CDR3 is CASSFRQGRDTQYF. DNA for the CDR3: TGTGCCAGCAGTTTCCGACAGGGCAGAGATACGCAGTATTTT. The full variable domain, with the rest looked up from reference TRBV2 and TRBJ2-3, is EPEVTQTPSHQVTQMGQEVILRCVPISNHLYFYWYRQILGQKVEFLVSFYNNEISEKSEIFDDQFSVERPDGSNFTLKIRSTKLEDSAMYFCASSFRQGRDTQYFGPGTRLTVL.

This rearrangement joins TRBV7-8 to TRBJ1-2; 9 bases are shared with TRBD1. The CDR3 is 14 amino acids. In germline, CDR1 is SGHVS, CDR2 FQNEAQ. Trimming at V came to 5 bases and at J to 2 bases, leaving 3 bases not matched to a gene. Here the CDR3 DNA reads TGTGCCAGCAGCCCGACAGGGGGGAACTATGGCTACACCTTC. Its protein is CASSPTGGNYGYTF.

This clone was detected a few times. The chain combines TRBV30 with TRBJ2-6; D not certain. This CDR3 is 14 amino acids long. Deletions cut 2 bases from V and 4 bases from J, with 9 bases between. Germline CDR1 and CDR2: GTSNPN and SVGIG (reference sequence). The CDR3 DNA follows: TGTGCCTGGAGTCGTCACTCGGGGGCCAACGTCCTGACTTTC. Encoded protein: CAWSRHSGANVLTF.